Following are 11 T cell receptor beta chains from one sample sequenced in a study of blood T cell repertoires in COVID-19. Assay used: immunoSEQ multiplex PCR; TCRdb lists only in-frame clones, some missing. The sample consists of fewer than 250,000 clones, 80% to 90% of them appearing once. The sequencing input was PBMCs or T cells enriched from blood (not recorded which). Receptors were obtained from a man aged 30 to 39 in a cohort exposed to, infected with or recovered from COVID-19 (not recorded which).

This clone appeared a single time. The V call is TRBV5-6, the J call TRBJ2-7, with TRBD2 identical over 9 bases. This CDR3 spans 16 amino acids. Germline CDR1 and CDR2: SGHDT and YYEEEE. V lost 4 bases, J lost 0 bases, and 8 bases stayed unmatched. CDR3 DNA sequence: TGTGCCAGCAGCCATATAGCGGGAGACTTCTCCTACGAGCAGTACTTC. It is translated as CASSHIAGDFSYEQYF.

The V and J genes are TRBV7-8 and TRBJ1-5; tentatively, D is TRBD1 (6 bases). Per the germline V gene, CDR1 is SGHVS and CDR2 is FQNEAQ. V was cut by 1 base and J by 8 bases, with 15 bases left in between. The CDR3 runs to 15 residues. The CDR3 loop reads CASSLEILRGEPQHF. Here the CDR3 DNA reads TGTGCCAGCAGCTTAGAGATCCTCAGGGGTGAGCCCCAGCATTTT.

The rearrangement links TRBV6-2 or TRBV6-3 to TRBJ1-6, with D possibly matching TRBD1 (5 bases). The germline CDR1 and CDR2 sequences are MNHEY and SVGEGT. Trimming shortened V by 6 bases and J by 10 bases, and 22 bases separated the two germline ends. This CDR3 has 16 residues. CDR3: CASRPQVGARYSPLHF. The CDR3 bases are TGTGCCAGCAGGCCTCAGGTTGGGGCACGGTACTCACCCCTCCACTTT.

The chain employs TRBV18 and TRBJ2-7; 9 bases fit TRBD1. The V segment lost 8 bases and the J segment 5 bases; nucleotides outside the gene matches: 13. This CDR3 has 15 amino acids. Germline V gene lookup returns CDR1 KGHSH and CDR2 LQKENI. The CDR3 bases are TGTGCCAGCGAGCGGACAGGGGCGACTGGTAACGAGCAGTACTTC. It codes for CASERTGATGNEQYF.

The CDR3 region has the DNA TGTGCCAGCAGAACCAGGGACAGAGGGTATGGCTACACCTTC. This translates into CASRTRDRGYGYTF. The chain has TRBV7-9 and TRBJ1-2, with 7 bases matching TRBD1. Germline CDR1 is SEHNR and CDR2 is FQNEAQ (reference sequence). J gave up 5 bases and V 6 bases, and 9 bases lay outside the gene matches. This CDR3 contains 14 residues.

This clone has only a few counts. This chain joins TRBV3-1 (or the pseudogene TRBV3-2) and TRBJ2-2, with a tentative D call TRBD2 (5 bases). The germline CDR1 and CDR2 sequences are LGHDT and YNNKEL (reference sequence). The CDR3 is made up of 16 amino acids. The V end lost 1 base, the J end lost 4 bases, and 13 bases lay between the germline ends. CDR3 loop: CASSQAVRALTGELFF. CDR3 DNA: TGTGCCAGCAGCCAAGCCGTGAGGGCCCTCACCGGGGAGCTGTTTTTT.

The J gene is TRBJ1-4, the V gene TRBV28, with D possibly TRBD1 on 6 matching bases. The V end was cut by 5 bases, the J end by 5 bases, with 15 bases between. CDR1 and CDR2 from the germline V gene are MDHEN and SYDVKM. This CDR3 is built from 15 residues. CDR3 sequence: CASSPLQGVNEKLFF. Written as DNA, the CDR3 is TGTGCCAGCAGTCCGCTACAGGGTGTGAATGAAAAACTGTTTTTT.

V and J are TRBV5-1 and TRBJ1-2; unclear D gene. CDR3 length: 13 amino acids. Per the germline V gene, CDR1 is SGHRS and CDR2 is YFSETQ. V lost 2 bases to trimming and J lost 6 bases, with 11 bases between them. Written as DNA, the CDR3 is TGCGCCAGCAGCTTAACCCCCCTAAATGGCTACACCTTC. It specifies CASSLTPLNGYTF.

The chain links TRBV29-1 to TRBJ2-2, with 8 positions matching TRBD1. Per the germline V gene, CDR1 is SQVTM and CDR2 is ANQGSEA. V shed 8 bases and J 1 base; nucleotides not matched to a gene: 6. This CDR3 has 14 residues. CDR3 in DNA: TGCAGCTCTCGGACAGGGATGAACACCGGGGAGCTGTTTTTT. It is translated as CSSRTGMNTGELFF.

The chain links TRBV5-1 to TRBJ2-1, with 12 bases aligning to TRBD2. In germline, CDR1 is SGHRS, CDR2 YFSETQ. V dropped 0 bases and J dropped 8; count of bases not matched to a gene: 12. The CDR3 totals 18 residues. CDR3: CASSLGTGTSGPGDEQFF. The CDR3 region has the DNA TGCGCCAGCAGCTTGGGAACCGGGACTAGCGGGCCCGGGGATGAGCAGTTCTTC.

The chain has TRBV7-8 and TRBJ2-7; D may be TRBD1 (6 bases). Between the trimmed V and J ends, which lost 5 bases and 3 bases, there was a span of 14 bases. Per the germline V gene, CDR1 is SGHVS and CDR2 is FQNEAQ. The CDR3 covers 14 residues. The CDR3 protein is CASSPRDNLYEQYF. In DNA, the CDR3 is TGTGCCAGCAGCCCTAGGGACAACCTCTACGAGCAGTACTTC.